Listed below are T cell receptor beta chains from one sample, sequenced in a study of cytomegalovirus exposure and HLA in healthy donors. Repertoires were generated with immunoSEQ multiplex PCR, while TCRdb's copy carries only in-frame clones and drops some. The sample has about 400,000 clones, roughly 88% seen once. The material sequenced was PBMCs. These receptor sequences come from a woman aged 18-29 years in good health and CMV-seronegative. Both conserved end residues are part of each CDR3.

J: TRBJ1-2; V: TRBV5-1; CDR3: CASSPERGRGYGYTF
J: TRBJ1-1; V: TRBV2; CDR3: CASSEQTGGDTEAFF
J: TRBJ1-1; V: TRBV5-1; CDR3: CASSTFQGNTEAFF
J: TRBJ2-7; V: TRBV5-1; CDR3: CASSLETGPYEQYF
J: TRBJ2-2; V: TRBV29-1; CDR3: CSVDKGGLNTGELFF
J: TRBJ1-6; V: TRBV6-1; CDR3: CASSARQGGNSPLHF
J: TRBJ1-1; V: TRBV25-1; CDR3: CASSAGGGTEAFF
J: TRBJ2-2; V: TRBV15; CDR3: CATSPAGVFGELFF
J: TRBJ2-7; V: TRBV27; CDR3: CASSPGQLYEQYF
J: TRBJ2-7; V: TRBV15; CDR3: CATSRDLRTYEQYF
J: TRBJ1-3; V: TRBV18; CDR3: CASSPLQDRSGNTIYF
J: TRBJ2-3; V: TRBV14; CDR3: CASSQDHRDTQYF
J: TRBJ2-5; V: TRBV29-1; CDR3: CSVEHITGTSGRASAQETQYF
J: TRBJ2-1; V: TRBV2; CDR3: CASSDRLAGGYEQFF
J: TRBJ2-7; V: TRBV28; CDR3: CASSLLSGTGAYHEQYF
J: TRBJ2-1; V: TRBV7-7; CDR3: CASSLTVGNEQFF
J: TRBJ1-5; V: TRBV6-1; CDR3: CASSEGQESQPQHF
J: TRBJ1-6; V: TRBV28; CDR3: CASSFLRESSSPLHF
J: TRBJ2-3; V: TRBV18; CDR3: CASSRTQGDTQYF
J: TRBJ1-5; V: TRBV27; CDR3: CASRSGGGSNQPQHF
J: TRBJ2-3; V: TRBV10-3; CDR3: CAIRSASGGGDTQYF
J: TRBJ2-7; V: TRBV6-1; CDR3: CASTAGTGVYEQYF
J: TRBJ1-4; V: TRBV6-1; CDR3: CASSELRGGNEKLFF
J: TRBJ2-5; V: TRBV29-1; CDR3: CSVSGGGTRYF
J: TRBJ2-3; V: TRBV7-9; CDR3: CASSAGTTDTQYF
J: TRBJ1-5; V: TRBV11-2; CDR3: CASSLFLDQPQHF
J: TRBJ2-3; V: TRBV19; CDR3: CASSTQGTGTDTQYF